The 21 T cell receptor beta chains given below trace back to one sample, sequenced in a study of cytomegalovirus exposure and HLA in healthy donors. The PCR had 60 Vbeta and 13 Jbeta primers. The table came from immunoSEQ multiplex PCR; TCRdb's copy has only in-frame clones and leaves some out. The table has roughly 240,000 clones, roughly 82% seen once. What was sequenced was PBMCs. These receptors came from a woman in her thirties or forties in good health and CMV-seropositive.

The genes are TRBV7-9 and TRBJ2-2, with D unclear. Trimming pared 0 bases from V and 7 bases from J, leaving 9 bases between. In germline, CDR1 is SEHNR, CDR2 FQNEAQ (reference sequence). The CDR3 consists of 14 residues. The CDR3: CASSLAATGGELFF. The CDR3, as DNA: TGTGCCAGCAGCTTAGCGGCGACGGGCGGGGAGCTGTTTTTT. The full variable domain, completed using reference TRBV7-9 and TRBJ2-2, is DTGVSQNPRHKITKRGQNVTFRCDPISEHNRLYWYRQTLGQGPEFLTYFQNEAQLEKSRLLSDRFSAERPKGSFSTLEIQRTEQGDSAMYLCASSLAATGGELFFGEGSRLTVL.

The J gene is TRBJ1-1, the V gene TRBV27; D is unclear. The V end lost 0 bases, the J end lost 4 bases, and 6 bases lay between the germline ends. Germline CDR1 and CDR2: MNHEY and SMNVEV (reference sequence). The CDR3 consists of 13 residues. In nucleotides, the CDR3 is TGTGCCAGCAGTTTATCAGGAGCCACTGAAGCTTTCTTT. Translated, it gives CASSLSGATEAFF.

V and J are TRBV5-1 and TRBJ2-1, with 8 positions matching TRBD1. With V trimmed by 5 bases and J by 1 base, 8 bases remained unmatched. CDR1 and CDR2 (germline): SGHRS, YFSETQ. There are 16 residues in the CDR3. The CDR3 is CASSQRRQGSYNEQFF. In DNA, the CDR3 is TGCGCCAGCAGTCAGCGTCGACAGGGGTCCTACAATGAGCAGTTCTTC.

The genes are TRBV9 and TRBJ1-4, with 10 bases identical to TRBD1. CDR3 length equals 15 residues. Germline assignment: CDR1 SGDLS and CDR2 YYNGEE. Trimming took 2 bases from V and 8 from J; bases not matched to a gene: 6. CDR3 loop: CASSVGTGDAEKLFF. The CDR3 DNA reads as TGTGCCAGCAGCGTTGGGACAGGGGACGCCGAAAAACTGTTTTTT.

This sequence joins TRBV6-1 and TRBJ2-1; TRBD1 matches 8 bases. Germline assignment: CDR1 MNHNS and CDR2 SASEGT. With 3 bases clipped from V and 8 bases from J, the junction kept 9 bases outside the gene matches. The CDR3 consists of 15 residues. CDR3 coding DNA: TGTGCCAGCAGTGAGGGCGGGACAGGTGTCGATGAGCAGTTCTTC. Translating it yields CASSEGGTGVDEQFF.

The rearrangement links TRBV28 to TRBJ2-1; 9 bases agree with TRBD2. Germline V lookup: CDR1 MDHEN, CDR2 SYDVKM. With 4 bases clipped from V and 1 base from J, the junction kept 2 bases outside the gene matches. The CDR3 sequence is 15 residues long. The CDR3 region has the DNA TGTGCCAGCAGTTATAGCGGGAGATCCTACAATGAGCAGTTCTTC. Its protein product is CASSYSGRSYNEQFF.

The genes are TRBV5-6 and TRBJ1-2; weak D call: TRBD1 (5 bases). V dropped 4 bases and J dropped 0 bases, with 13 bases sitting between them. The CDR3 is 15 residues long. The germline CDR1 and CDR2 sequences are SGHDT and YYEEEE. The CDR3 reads CASSPDPGSNYGYTF. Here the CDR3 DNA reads TGTGCCAGCAGCCCGGACCCAGGGTCTAACTATGGCTACACCTTC. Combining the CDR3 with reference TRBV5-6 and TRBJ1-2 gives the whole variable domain DAGVTQSPTHLIKTRGQQVTLRCSPKSGHDTVSWYQQALGQGPQFIFQYYEEEERQRGNFPDRFSGHQFPNYSSELNVNALLLGDSALYLCASSPDPGSNYGYTFGSGTRLTVV.

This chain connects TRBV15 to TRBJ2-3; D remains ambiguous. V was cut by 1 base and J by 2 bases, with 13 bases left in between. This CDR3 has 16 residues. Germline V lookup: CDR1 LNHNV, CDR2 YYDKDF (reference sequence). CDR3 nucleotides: TGTGCCACCAGCAGAGGAGGCGTAATATCCACAGATACGCAGTATTTT. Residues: CATSRGGVISTDTQYF.

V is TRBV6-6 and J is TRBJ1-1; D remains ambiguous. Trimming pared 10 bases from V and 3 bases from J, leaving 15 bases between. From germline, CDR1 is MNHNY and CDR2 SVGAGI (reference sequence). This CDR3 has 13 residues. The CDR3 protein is CAISTTLDTEAFF. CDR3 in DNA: TGTGCCATTTCGACAACCTTGGACACTGAAGCTTTCTTT.

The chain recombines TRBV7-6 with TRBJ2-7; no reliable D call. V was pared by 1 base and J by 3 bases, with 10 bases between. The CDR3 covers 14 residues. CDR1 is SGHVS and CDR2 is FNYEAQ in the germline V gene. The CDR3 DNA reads TGTGCCAGCAGCTTAGGTAGAAACCTCTACGAGCAGTACTTC. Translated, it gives CASSLGRNLYEQYF.

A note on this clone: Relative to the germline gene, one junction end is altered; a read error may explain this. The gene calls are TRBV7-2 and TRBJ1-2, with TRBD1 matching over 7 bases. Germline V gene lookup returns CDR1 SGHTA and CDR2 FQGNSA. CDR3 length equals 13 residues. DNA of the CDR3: TGTGCCAGCAGCTTGGGGGGCTCAAAGGGGGCTAGATTC. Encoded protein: CASSLGGSKGARF.

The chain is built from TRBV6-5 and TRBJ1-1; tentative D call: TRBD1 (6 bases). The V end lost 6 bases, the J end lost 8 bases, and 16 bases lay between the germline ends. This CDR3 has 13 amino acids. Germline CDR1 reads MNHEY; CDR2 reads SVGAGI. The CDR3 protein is CASRTRGEPEAFF. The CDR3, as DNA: TGTGCCAGCAGAACCAGGGGAGAACCCGAAGCTTTCTTT.

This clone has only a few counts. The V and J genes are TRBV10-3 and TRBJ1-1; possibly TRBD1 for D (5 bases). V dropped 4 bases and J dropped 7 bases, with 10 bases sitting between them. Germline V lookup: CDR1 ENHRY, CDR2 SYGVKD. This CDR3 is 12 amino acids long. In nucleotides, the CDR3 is TGTGCCATCAGTGGTGCGGGGGGTGAAGCTTTCTTT. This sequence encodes CAISGAGGEAFF.

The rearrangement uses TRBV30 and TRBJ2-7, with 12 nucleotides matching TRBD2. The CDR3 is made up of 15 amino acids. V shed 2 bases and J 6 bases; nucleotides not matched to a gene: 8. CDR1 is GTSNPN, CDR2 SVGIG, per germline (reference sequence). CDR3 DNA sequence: TGTGCCTGGAGTCCAAGACTAGCGGGAGCTCCCGAGCAGTACTTC. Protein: CAWSPRLAGAPEQYF. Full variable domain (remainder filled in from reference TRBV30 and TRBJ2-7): SQTIHQWPATLVQPVGSPLSLECTVEGTSNPNLYWYRQAAGRGLQLLFYSVGIGQISSEVPQNLSASRPQDRQFILSSKKLLLSDSGFYLCAWSPRLAGAPEQYFGPGTRLTVT.

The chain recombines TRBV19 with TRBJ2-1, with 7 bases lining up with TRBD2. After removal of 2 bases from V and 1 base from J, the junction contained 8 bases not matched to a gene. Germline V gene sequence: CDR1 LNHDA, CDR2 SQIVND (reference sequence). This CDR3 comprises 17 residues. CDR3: CASSIQSGGGSYNEQFF. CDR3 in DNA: TGTGCCAGTAGTATACAGTCAGGCGGGGGATCCTACAATGAGCAGTTCTTC.

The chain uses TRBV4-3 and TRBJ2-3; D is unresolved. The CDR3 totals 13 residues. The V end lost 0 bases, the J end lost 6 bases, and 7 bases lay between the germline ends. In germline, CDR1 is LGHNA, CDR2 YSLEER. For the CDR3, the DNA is TGCGCCAGCAGCCAAGATCTCGGGGATACGCAGTATTTT. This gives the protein CASSQDLGDTQYF.

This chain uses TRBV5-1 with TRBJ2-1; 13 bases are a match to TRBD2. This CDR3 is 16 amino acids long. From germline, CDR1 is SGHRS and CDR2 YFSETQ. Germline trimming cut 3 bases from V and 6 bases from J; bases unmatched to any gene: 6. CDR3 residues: CASSSITSGGANEQFF. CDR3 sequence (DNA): TGCGCCAGCAGCTCCATAACTAGCGGGGGGGCCAATGAGCAGTTCTTC.

The CDR3 DNA is TGTGCCAGCAGCCCAGGGACAGCAAGCTTCTATGGCTACACCTTC. Residues: CASSPGTASFYGYTF. This chain connects TRBV7-2 to TRBJ1-2; 7 nucleotides line up with TRBD1. The CDR3 contains 15 residues. The germline gives CDR1 SGHTA, CDR2 FQGNSA. The V and J ends lost 5 bases and 4 bases, in that order; junction bases with no gene match: 10.

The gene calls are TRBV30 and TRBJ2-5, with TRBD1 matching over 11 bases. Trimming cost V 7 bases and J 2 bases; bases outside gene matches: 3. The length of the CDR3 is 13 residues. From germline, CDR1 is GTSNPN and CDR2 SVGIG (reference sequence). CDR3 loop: CASRDRGQETQYF. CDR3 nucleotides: TGTGCCTCCCGGGACAGGGGGCAAGAGACCCAGTACTTC.

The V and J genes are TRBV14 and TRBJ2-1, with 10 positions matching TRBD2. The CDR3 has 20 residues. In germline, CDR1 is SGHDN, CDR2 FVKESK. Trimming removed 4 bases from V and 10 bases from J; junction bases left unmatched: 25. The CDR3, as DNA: TGTGCCAGCAGCCGGAGGCGGACTAGCGGAGTGCGGGGCCTCCCTGGAGAGCAGTTCTTC. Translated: CASSRRRTSGVRGLPGEQFF.

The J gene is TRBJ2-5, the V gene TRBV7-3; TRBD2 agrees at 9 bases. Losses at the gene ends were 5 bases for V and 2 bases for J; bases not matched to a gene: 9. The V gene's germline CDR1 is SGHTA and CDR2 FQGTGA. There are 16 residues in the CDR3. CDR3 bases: TGTGCCAGCAGCCCTGGGGCGGGAGGGCTACAAGAGACCCAGTACTTC. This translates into CASSPGAGGLQETQYF.